The rows below give T cell receptor beta chains drawn from one sample of a study of T cell repertoires in cytomegalovirus infection. These receptors have no known antigen. TCRdb passed the reads through MiXCR, listing each CDR3 protein once. Here the sample spans about 920,000 distinct CDR3 sequences, approximately 31% being singletons. The sequencing here drew on cultured CD8+ T cells from PBMCs, taken from culture after CMV antigen stimulation. Source of these receptors: a human donor in good health (CMV status not recorded). Some clones in this sample may be carry-over from other donors' samples. Each CDR3 is given with its conserved first and last residue. D genes are given only for firm matches. Rows may omit the clone size; those that give it use once, few, many or a size class.

d_gene: .; abundance: .; j_gene: TRBJ2-3; v_gene: TRBV12-3/TRBV12-4; CDR3nt: TGTGCCAGCAGTCCCTCGGCAAAGACCGGGGACACAGATACGCAGTATTTT; CDR3aa: CASSPSAKTGDTDTQYF
d_gene: .; abundance: .; j_gene: TRBJ2-2; v_gene: TRBV20-1; CDR3nt: TGCAGTGCTAGACCTCCTAACACCGGGGAGCTGTTTTTT; CDR3aa: CSARPPNTGELFF
d_gene: .; abundance: .; j_gene: TRBJ2-5; v_gene: TRBV7-3; CDR3nt: TGTGCCAGCAGCTTACGGGGTCCCCCTCAAGAGACCCAGTACTTC; CDR3aa: CASSLRGPPQETQYF
d_gene: TRBD2; abundance: .; j_gene: TRBJ2-2; v_gene: TRBV19; CDR3nt: TGTGCCAGTAGCCTCTCTAGCGGGGGGCCGGACCGGGAGCTGTTTTTT; CDR3aa: CASSLSSGGPDRELFF
d_gene: TRBD1; abundance: .; j_gene: TRBJ1-5; v_gene: TRBV20-1; CDR3nt: TGCAGTGCTAGGGGACAGCTCGGGGTTAGCAATCAGCCCCAGCATTTT; CDR3aa: CSARGQLGVSNQPQHF
d_gene: .; abundance: .; j_gene: TRBJ2-1; v_gene: TRBV7-6; CDR3nt: TGTGCCAGCAGCTTAGACTACGGGATTGAGCAGTTCTTC; CDR3aa: CASSLDYGIEQFF
d_gene: .; abundance: .; j_gene: TRBJ2-3; v_gene: TRBV10-3; CDR3nt: TGTGCCATCAGTGATCCTGTGGTTAGCACAGATACGCAGTATTTT; CDR3aa: CAISDPVVSTDTQYF
d_gene: .; abundance: .; j_gene: TRBJ2-1; v_gene: TRBV27; CDR3nt: TGTGCCAGCAGTTTAATGGCGACAAATGAGCAGTTCTTC; CDR3aa: CASSLMATNEQFF
d_gene: .; abundance: .; j_gene: TRBJ2-6; v_gene: TRBV5-6; CDR3nt: TGTGCCAGCAGCTTCGGTACCGGGGCCAACGTCCTGACTTTC; CDR3aa: CASSFGTGANVLTF
d_gene: TRBD2; abundance: .; j_gene: TRBJ2-1; v_gene: TRBV6-5; CDR3nt: TGTGCCAGTAGTGACGGGGGGGCCTTGAATGAGCAGTTCTTC; CDR3aa: CASSDGGALNEQFF
d_gene: TRBD1; abundance: many; j_gene: TRBJ1-4; v_gene: TRBV7-2; CDR3nt: TGTGCCAGCAGCTTAGCGGGACAGGGCTTTTTAAAACTGTTTTTT; CDR3aa: CASSLAGQGFLKLFF
d_gene: .; abundance: .; j_gene: TRBJ1-2; v_gene: TRBV5-4; CDR3nt: TGTGCCAGCAGACAATTGGGAGGGGATTTCGGCTACACCTTC; CDR3aa: CASRQLGGDFGYTF
d_gene: .; abundance: many; j_gene: TRBJ1-1; v_gene: TRBV9; CDR3nt: TGTGCCAGCAGCGCCCTTAATGTGAACACTGAAGCTTTCTTT; CDR3aa: CASSALNVNTEAFF
d_gene: TRBD2; abundance: few; j_gene: TRBJ2-1; v_gene: TRBV7-8; CDR3nt: TGTGCCAGCAGCTTAGTGCTAGCGGGGGAGGATGAGCAGTTCTTC; CDR3aa: CASSLVLAGEDEQFF
d_gene: .; abundance: .; j_gene: TRBJ1-2; v_gene: TRBV28; CDR3nt: TGTGCCGGCACCAAGAGCAGATTAATGTATGGCTACACCTTC; CDR3aa: CAGTKSRLMYGYTF
d_gene: .; abundance: few; j_gene: TRBJ2-3; v_gene: TRBV12-3/TRBV12-4; CDR3nt: TGTGCCAGCAGTCCTCACTACTCCCCTAGCACAGATACGCAGTATTTT; CDR3aa: CASSPHYSPSTDTQYF
d_gene: .; abundance: .; j_gene: TRBJ1-1; v_gene: TRBV6-5; CDR3nt: TGTGCCAGCAGTTCCTGGACAGAGAACACTGAAGCTTTCTTT; CDR3aa: CASSSWTENTEAFF
d_gene: .; abundance: many; j_gene: TRBJ2-7; v_gene: TRBV7-2; CDR3nt: TGTGCCAGCAGCTTAGCTAGCTGGTACGAGCAGTACTTC; CDR3aa: CASSLASWYEQYF
d_gene: .; abundance: .; j_gene: TRBJ2-2; v_gene: TRBV6-6; CDR3nt: TGTGCCAGCATTGAGTTGCCGAACACCGGGGAGCTGTTTTTT; CDR3aa: CASIELPNTGELFF
d_gene: .; abundance: .; j_gene: TRBJ1-2; v_gene: TRBV7-9; CDR3nt: TGTGCCAGCAGTGGGGCAGGGGACCGCTACACCTTC; CDR3aa: CASSGAGDRYTF
d_gene: .; abundance: .; j_gene: TRBJ1-6; v_gene: TRBV13; CDR3nt: TGTGCCAGCAGCTCCTGGACGGGTAATTCACCCCTCCACTTT; CDR3aa: CASSSWTGNSPLHF
d_gene: TRBD2; abundance: .; j_gene: TRBJ2-3; v_gene: TRBV7-6; CDR3nt: TGTGCCAGCAGCTTACCCCCAGGGCTAGCGGATTCAGATACGCAGTATTTT; CDR3aa: CASSLPPGLADSDTQYF
d_gene: .; abundance: .; j_gene: TRBJ2-7; v_gene: TRBV10-3; CDR3nt: TGTGCCACCTCCGCCGTCACTAGGGGCAGGGACTACGAGCAGTACTTC; CDR3aa: CATSAVTRGRDYEQYF
d_gene: .; abundance: many; j_gene: TRBJ2-1; v_gene: TRBV7-6; CDR3nt: TGTGCCAGCGGAGCGGGCCCTAGCCAGTTCTTC; CDR3aa: CASGAGPSQFF
d_gene: .; abundance: few; j_gene: TRBJ2-1; v_gene: TRBV29-1; CDR3nt: TGCAGCGTTGAGGGGCCTTCCTACAATGAGCAGTTCTTC; CDR3aa: CSVEGPSYNEQFF
d_gene: .; abundance: many; j_gene: TRBJ2-5; v_gene: TRBV7-2; CDR3nt: TGTGCCAGCAGCCTAACACAGGGACAAGAGACCCAGTACTTC; CDR3aa: CASSLTQGQETQYF